These 18 T cell receptor beta chains came from one sample sequenced in a study of molecular identifiers for immune sequencing clone quantification (dated by TCRdb to the late 2010s). Library method: PCR. Sequencer: NextSeq 500. TCRdb itself trimmed the public reads at Q25 with fastp, ran MiXCR and retained productive beta chains. Entries are consolidated by CDR3 protein sequence, retaining the most common genes and DNA. This sample comprises about 510,000 distinct CDR3 sequences, 25% of them detected only once. The ten largest clones represent 0.7% to 0.9% of the sample. Sequenced sample: naive CD8+ T cells from blood, with Jurkat cell RNA spiked in. This specimen's cell subset or site label, interpreted: FACS-sorted CD8+CD4-CCR7+CD45RA+ naive T cells. These receptors all stem from a human donor in good health. Some libraries in this study had Jurkat cell RNA spiked in.

This clonotype occurred many times. This chain connects TRBV5-5 to TRBJ1-5; no clear D gene. V lost 0 bases and J lost 5, with 12 bases in between. This CDR3 has 15 amino acids. Germline loops: CDR1 SGHKS, CDR2 YYEKEE (reference sequence). The CDR3 sequence is CASSLGAPWDQPQHF. The CDR3 DNA follows: TGTGCCAGCAGCTTGGGGGCCCCTTGGGATCAGCCCCAGCATTTT. Variable domain in full (rest from reference TRBV5-5 and TRBJ1-5): DAGVTQSPTHLIKTRGQQVTLRCSPISGHKSVSWYQQVLGQGPQFIFQYYEKEERGRGNFPDRFSARQFPNYSSELNVNALLLGDSALYLCASSLGAPWDQPQHFGDGTRLSIL.

The chain uses TRBV12-5 and TRBJ1-1; D gene unclear. The CDR3 spans 12 residues. Looked up from germline, CDR1 is LGHNT and CDR2 is FRNRAP. Trimming pared 4 bases from V and 10 bases from J, leaving 13 bases between. Written as DNA, the CDR3 is TGTGCTAGTGGTTGGGTAGGAGGTGGAGCTTTCTTT. Translated: CASGWVGGGAFF.

The table lists this clonotype with many counts. V and J are TRBV12-3 or TRBV12-4 and TRBJ2-3; 8 bases are shared with TRBD1. V gave up 6 bases and J gave up 3 bases; unmatched junction bases: 11. The length of the CDR3 is 16 residues. Here the CDR3 DNA reads TGTGCCAGCAGAGCCGGCAGGGGGCAAGAAACAGATACGCAGTATTTT. This codes for CASRAGRGQETDTQYF.

This clonotype was counted ten times or more. This chain links TRBV4-1 with TRBJ1-2, with a tentative D call TRBD1 (6 bases). The germline V gene encodes CDR1 MGHRA and CDR2 YSYEKL. The CDR3 spans 16 residues. V was trimmed by 1 base and J by 4 bases, leaving 16 bases between them. The CDR3 reads CASSQVGQGMGYGYTF. Written as DNA, the CDR3 is TGCGCCAGCAGCCAAGTTGGGCAGGGGATGGGCTATGGCTACACCTTC.

This clonotype was counted only a few times. The CDR3 DNA follows: TGCAGTGCTAGGATTATCCCAGTTAGCAATCAGCCCCAGCATTTT. Its translation: CSARIIPVSNQPQHF. J is TRBJ1-5 and V is TRBV20-1; D gene uncertain. V lost 3 bases and J 0 bases, leaving 12 bases between the germline ends. There are 15 residues in the CDR3. Germline lookup yields CDR1 DFQATT and CDR2 SNEGSKA (reference sequence).

This clonotype was detected a few times. The chain joins TRBV4-3 to TRBJ1-1; a possible D gene is TRBD1 (5 bases). CDR3 length equals 12 residues. Trimming stripped 3 bases from V and 4 bases from J, with 6 bases between. Germline CDR1 reads LGHNA; CDR2 reads YSLEER. CDR3 protein: CASSQDTTEAFF. The CDR3 coding sequence is TGCGCCAGCAGCCAGGACACCACTGAAGCTTTCTTT.

The gene calls are TRBV4-3 and TRBJ1-1, with 11 nucleotides matching TRBD1. J gave up 5 bases and V 2 bases, and 4 bases lay outside the gene matches. The germline gives CDR1 LGHNA, CDR2 YSLEER. CDR3 length: 15 amino acids. Written as DNA, the CDR3 is TGCGCCAGCAGCCAATGGGGACAGGGGGTGACTGAAGCTTTCTTT. Its translation: CASSQWGQGVTEAFF.

J is TRBJ1-3 and V is TRBV4-1, with TRBD1 as a possible D gene (5 bases). The CDR3 length is 17 residues. Trimming removed 0 bases from V and 0 bases from J, with 12 bases in between. Germline CDR1 MGHRA, CDR2 YSYEKL. The CDR3 DNA reads as TGCGCCAGCAGCCAAGATGAAGGGACTGGCTCTGGAAACACCATATATTTT. Its protein is CASSQDEGTGSGNTIYF.

In its sample, this clonotype was seen a few times. This chain uses TRBV13 with TRBJ2-7, with TRBD1 matching 7 bases. Germline V gene data show CDR1 as PRHDT and CDR2 as FYEKMQ (reference sequence). V was clipped by 4 bases and J by 3 bases; unmatched bases: 6. There are 14 residues in the CDR3. Here the CDR3 reads CASSSTGDSYEQYF. The CDR3 nucleotides are TGTGCCAGCAGCTCAACAGGGGACAGCTACGAGCAGTACTTC. Using reference TRBV13 and TRBJ2-7 for the parts outside the CDR3, the full variable domain is AAGVIQSPRHLIKEKRETATLKCYPIPRHDTVYWYQQGPGQDPQFLISFYEKMQSDKGSIPDRFSAQQFSDYHSELNMSSLELGDSALYFCASSSTGDSYEQYFGPGTRLTVT.

The chain carries TRBV7-3 and TRBJ2-1, with 9 bases fitting TRBD1. Germline V gene data show CDR1 as SGHTA and CDR2 as FQGTGA. The CDR3 length is 15 residues. V was pared by 5 bases and J by 8 bases, with 10 bases of the junction left unmatched. CDR3 sequence reads: CASSIGQGLLYEQFF. DNA for the CDR3: TGTGCCAGCAGCATCGGACAGGGGCTTTTGTATGAGCAGTTCTTC.

This chain links TRBV7-9 with TRBJ2-5; D is uncertain. V was cut by 5 bases and J by 3 bases, with 7 bases left in between. CDR1 is SEHNR and CDR2 is FQNEAQ in the germline V gene (reference sequence). The CDR3 runs 12 residues. The CDR3 loop reads CASSGVKETQYF. Here the CDR3 DNA reads TGTGCCAGCAGCGGGGTGAAAGAGACCCAGTACTTC.

This clonotype showed up many times. The chain has TRBV6-2 or TRBV6-3 and TRBJ2-7, with D uncertain. V was shortened by 2 bases and J by 7 bases, with 12 bases between the two germline ends. CDR1 is MNHEY, CDR2 SVGEGT, per germline. The CDR3 extends over 13 amino acids. The CDR3 DNA reads as TGTGCCAGCAGTTACCCGGGTTCCGTTGAGCAGTACTTC. Protein: CASSYPGSVEQYF.

This rearrangement joins TRBV6-5 to TRBJ2-3, with 7 bases aligning to TRBD2. The V and J ends lost 5 bases and 2 bases, in that order; junction bases with no gene match: 7. The V gene's germline CDR1 is MNHEY and CDR2 SVGAGI. This CDR3 has 15 residues. In DNA, the CDR3 is TGTGCCAGCAGTGACAAAGCGGGGCCCACAGATACGCAGTATTTT. This sequence encodes CASSDKAGPTDTQYF.

This clonotype occurred a few times. V and J are TRBV30 and TRBJ2-3; 10 bases map to TRBD2. J gave up 2 bases and V 0 bases, and 8 bases lay outside the gene matches. Germline CDR1 and CDR2: GTSNPN and SVGIG (reference sequence). The CDR3 contains 17 residues. The CDR3 nucleotides are TGTGCCTGGAGTGTATCTTTTAGCGGGAGGTACACAGATACGCAGTATTTT. Translating it yields CAWSVSFSGRYTDTQYF.

This clonotype has just a few counts. The chain combines TRBV10-2 with TRBJ2-3; 15 bases agree with TRBD2. V dropped 6 bases and J dropped 1; count of bases not matched to a gene: 8. CDR1 is WSHSY and CDR2 is SAAADI in the germline V gene. CDR3 length: 18 amino acids. CDR3 DNA sequence: TGCGCCAGCAGGGGGGGACTAGCGGGGGGCACGGGCACAGATACGCAGTATTTT. Translated, it gives CASRGGLAGGTGTDTQYF.

Remarks on this clonotype: A much larger clone lies a single base off, so this may be a read error. This sequence joins TRBV7-9 and TRBJ2-7; TRBD1 aligns across 7 bases. The CDR3 totals 15 residues. The germline V gene has CDR1 SEHNR and CDR2 FQNEAQ (reference sequence). CDR3 sequence: CVSSTTTGIRYEQYF. The CDR3, as DNA: TGTGTCAGCAGCACCACGACAGGGATACGGTACGAGCAGTACTTC.

The sample holds many counts of this clonotype. The CDR3 region is CASSQDGSGVNTEAFF. The CDR3 DNA follows: TGCGCCAGCAGCCAAGATGGTTCGGGGGTGAACACTGAAGCTTTCTTT. The genes are TRBV4-3 and TRBJ1-1, with D possibly being TRBD1 (5 bases). The germline CDR1 and CDR2 sequences are LGHNA and YSLEER. Trimming took off 0 bases at V and 0 bases at J, with 11 bases between the two ends. The CDR3 spans 16 residues.

The chain carries TRBV7-9 and TRBJ1-6; D remains unclear. Germline V gene lookup returns CDR1 SEHNR and CDR2 FQNEAQ (reference sequence). V was pared by 2 bases and J by 3 bases, with 11 bases between. The CDR3 covers 16 residues. The CDR3 nucleotides read TGTGCCAGCAGCTTAACACCGGCGGTCTATAATTCACCCCTCCACTTT. Its protein product is CASSLTPAVYNSPLHF. Full variable domain (outside the CDR3, taken from reference TRBV7-9 and TRBJ1-6): DTGVSQNPRHKITKRGQNVTFRCDPISEHNRLYWYRQTLGQGPEFLTYFQNEAQLEKSRLLSDRFSAERPKGSFSTLEIQRTEQGDSAMYLCASSLTPAVYNSPLHFGNGTRLTVT.